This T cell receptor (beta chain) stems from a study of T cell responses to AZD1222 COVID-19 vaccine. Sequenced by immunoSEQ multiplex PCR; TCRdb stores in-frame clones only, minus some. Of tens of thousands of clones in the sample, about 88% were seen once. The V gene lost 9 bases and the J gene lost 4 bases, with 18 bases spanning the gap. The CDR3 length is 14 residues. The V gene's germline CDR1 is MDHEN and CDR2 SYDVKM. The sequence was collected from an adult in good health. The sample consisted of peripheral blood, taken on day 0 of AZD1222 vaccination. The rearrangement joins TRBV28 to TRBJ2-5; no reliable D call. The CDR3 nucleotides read TGTGCCAGTTCCGAAGCACCGCGACCAGAGACCCAGTACTTC. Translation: CASSEAPRPETQYF.